Listed here are 12 T cell receptor beta chains from one sample, sequenced in a study of Tregs in tolerant kidney transplant recipients. Here immunoSEQ multiplex PCR was the method, and the copy in TCRdb shows in-frame clones only, minus some. The sample comprises around 50,000 clones, around 80% of which are singletons, and about 5% rests with the top ten. Sequencing was done on a sample of CD4+ T cells from blood. These receptors all stem from a human donor in good health.

The chain employs TRBV7-8 and TRBJ2-7, with D possibly TRBD1 on 6 matching bases. V was shortened by 6 bases and J by 0 bases, with 18 bases between the two germline ends. CDR3 length: 16 amino acids. CDR1 is SGHVS, CDR2 FQNEAQ, per germline. DNA for the CDR3: TGTGCCAGCAGTTATCCCCGGGACACCGTCTCCTACGAGCAGTACTTC. It yields the protein CASSYPRDTVSYEQYF.

The chain combines TRBV5-4 with TRBJ1-1; no clear D gene. Per germline, CDR1 SGHNT and CDR2 YYREEE (reference sequence). V lost 2 bases and J lost 7, with 9 bases in between. There are 12 residues in the CDR3. For the CDR3, the DNA is TGTGCCAGCAGCTTACCGAGTCTTGAAGCTTTCTTT. Translation: CASSLPSLEAFF. The full variable domain, completed using reference TRBV5-4 and TRBJ1-1, is ETGVTQSPTHLIKTRGQQVTLRCSSQSGHNTVSWYQQALGQGPQFIFQYYREEENGRGNFPPRFSGLQFPNYSSELNVNALELDDSALYLCASSLPSLEAFFGQGTRLTVV.

The chain carries TRBV7-2 and TRBJ2-7; the match to TRBD2 covers 12 bases. V dropped 4 bases and J dropped 3; count of bases not matched to a gene: 13. Germline CDR1 SGHTA, CDR2 FQGNSA. The CDR3 sequence is 18 residues long. The DNA of the CDR3 is TGTGCCAGCAGCTCAGGGACTAGCGGGCGGGTAACCAACTACGAGCAGTACTTC. Protein: CASSSGTSGRVTNYEQYF.

CDR3 region: CASSLGDKTYEQYF. DNA of the CDR3: TGTGCCAGCAGCTTAGGGGACAAGACTTACGAGCAGTACTTC. The chain recombines TRBV7-8 with TRBJ2-7, with TRBD1 as a possible D gene (6 bases). Germline V gene lookup returns CDR1 SGHVS and CDR2 FQNEAQ. The CDR3 extends over 14 amino acids. The ends were cut back, 1 base at V and 4 bases at J, with 11 bases in the middle.

The chain combines TRBV11-2 with TRBJ1-3, with 7 bases identical to TRBD1. There are 15 residues in the CDR3. Germline lookup yields CDR1 SGHAT and CDR2 FQNNGV. V shed 5 bases and J 2 bases; nucleotides not matched to a gene: 6. The CDR3 DNA is TGTGCCAGCAGCCGTATACAGGGGACTGGAAACACCATATATTTT. The encoded protein is CASSRIQGTGNTIYF. The full variable domain, in which reference TRBV11-2 and TRBJ1-3 provide the parts outside the CDR3, is EAGVAQSPRYKIIEKRQSVAFWCNPISGHATLYWYQQILGQGPKLLIQFQNNGVVDDSQLPKDRFSAERLKGVDSTLKIQPAKLEDSAVYLCASSRIQGTGNTIYFGEGSWLTVV.

The rearrangement joins TRBV27 to TRBJ2-2, with TRBD2 identical over 9 bases. Germline V gives CDR1 MNHEY, CDR2 SMNVEV (reference sequence). The CDR3 consists of 16 residues. The V and J ends lost 2 bases and 6 bases, in that order; junction bases with no gene match: 7. The CDR3 sequence is CASSLTILAGPGELFF. CDR3 in DNA: TGTGCCAGCAGTTTAACGATTCTAGCGGGACCCGGGGAGCTGTTTTTT.

This clone was seen a single time. The chain recombines TRBV6-4 with TRBJ2-1; 10 nucleotides align to TRBD2. CDR1 MRHNA and CDR2 SNTAGT come from the germline V gene. The V gene end was trimmed by 3 bases and the J gene end by 0 bases; junction bases not matched to a gene: 8. The CDR3 sequence is 18 residues long. The CDR3 sequence is CASSEVAGGPSSYNEQFF. The CDR3 DNA follows: TGTGCCAGCAGTGAAGTAGCGGGGGGCCCAAGCTCCTACAATGAGCAGTTCTTC.

This chain connects TRBV19 to TRBJ1-2, with 7 positions matching TRBD1. After removal of 6 bases from V and 4 bases from J, the junction contained 5 bases not matched to a gene. The germline CDR1 and CDR2 sequences are LNHDA and SQIVND (reference sequence). The CDR3 loop spans 13 amino acids. CDR3 DNA: TGTGCCAGTAGACATCCAGGGGGCTATGGCTACACCTTC. This sequence encodes CASRHPGGYGYTF.

V is TRBV4-2 and J is TRBJ2-1; D is unresolved. The CDR3 length is 12 residues. Trimming cost V 1 base and J 6 bases, with 4 bases left between them. Per the germline V gene, CDR1 is LGHNA and CDR2 is YNFKEQ. The CDR3, as DNA: TGTGCCAGCAGCCAAGTGTCCAATGAGCAGTTCTTC. Its protein is CASSQVSNEQFF.

The chain recombines TRBV29-1 with TRBJ2-5; D call uncertain. Trimming took 4 bases from V and 5 from J, leaving 11 bases between them. Per germline, CDR1 SQVTM and CDR2 ANQGSEA. The CDR3 has 12 residues. CDR3 residues: CSVGPTGETQYF. DNA of the CDR3: TGCAGCGTTGGACCTACTGGGGAGACCCAGTACTTC.

This rearrangement joins TRBV7-2 to TRBJ2-3; D unclear. Germline CDR1 reads SGHTA; CDR2 reads FQGNSA. The CDR3 has 14 amino acids. Deletions cut 5 bases from V and 0 bases from J, with 9 bases between. This chain's CDR3 is CASSRQPSTDTQYF. The CDR3 nucleotides are TGTGCCAGCAGCCGTCAACCTAGCACAGATACGCAGTATTTT.

The V gene is TRBV19, the J gene TRBJ2-1, with unresolved D. This CDR3 has 10 residues. The V gene lost 9 bases and the J gene lost 9 bases, with 9 bases spanning the gap. CDR1 and CDR2 from the germline V gene are LNHDA and SQIVND (reference sequence). The CDR3 DNA is TGTGCCAGCGGATTTACTGAGCAGTTCTTC. It is translated as CASGFTEQFF.